This TCR beta chain was profiled in a study of OX40 agonist ivuxolimab in advanced cancers. General study points: Several nonresponders also turned out to have low normalized T-cell clonal expansion.

Germline lookup yields CDR1 SEHNR and CDR2 FQNEAQ (reference sequence). The CDR3 has 16 residues. V gave up 7 bases and J gave up 0 bases, with 17 bases separating them. Only in-frame clones appear in the TCRdb table, and some are missing; sequencing was by immunoSEQ multiplex PCR. There are under 65,000 clones in the sample; approximately 91% occur only once, and 10% to 15% lies in the top ten. About this clone: Its antigen is unidentified.

The sample in question was CD4+ or CD8+ T cells sorted from blood, obtained in a trial of the OX40 agonist ivuxolimab. This receptor was identified in an adult with an advanced solid tumor such as melanoma, head and neck, liver or kidney cancer. This rearrangement joins TRBV7-9 to TRBJ2-3; maybe TRBD2 (5 bases). CDR3 loop: CASTSFRGRSTDTQYF. CDR3 coding DNA: TGTGCCAGCACCTCTTTTCGGGGTAGGAGCACAGATACGCAGTATTTT.